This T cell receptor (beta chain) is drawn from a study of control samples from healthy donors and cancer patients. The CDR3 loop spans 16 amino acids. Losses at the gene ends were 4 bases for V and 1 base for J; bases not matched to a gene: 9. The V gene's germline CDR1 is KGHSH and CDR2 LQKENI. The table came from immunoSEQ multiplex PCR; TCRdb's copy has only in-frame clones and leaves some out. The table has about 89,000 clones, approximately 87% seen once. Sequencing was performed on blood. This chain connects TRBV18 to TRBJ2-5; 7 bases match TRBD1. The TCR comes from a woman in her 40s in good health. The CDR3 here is CASSLPRRDSQETQYF. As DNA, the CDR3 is TGTGCCAGCTCACTACCCCGTAGGGACAGCCAAGAGACCCAGTACTTC.